There are a few counts of the clone carrying this TCR beta chain. Its target is unknown. The record originates from a study of T cells in localized non-small cell lung cancer. Repertoires were generated with immunoSEQ multiplex PCR, while TCRdb's copy carries only in-frame clones and drops some. The sample includes approximately 3,200 clones, approximately 30% of them seen just once. Study results and caveats: Sequencing involved a lone tumor region, leaving heterogeneity possible. Measurement of T cell clonality placed uninvolved adjacent lung highest, above the level in tumor. Longer overall survival was linked to higher blood T cell density.

Trimming pared 9 bases from V and 1 base from J, leaving 9 bases between. CDR3 length: 12 amino acids. The germline CDR1 and CDR2 sequences are MNHGY and SAAAGT. This material consisted of lung tumor tissue, taken before any cancer treatment. The chain carries TRBV6-8 and TRBJ1-1, with no clear D. This receptor was identified in a man between 35 and 75 years old with stage III lung adenocarcinoma. The CDR3 region has the DNA TGTGCCAGTCGATTCGGGAACACTGAAGCTTTCTTT. It codes for CASRFGNTEAFF.